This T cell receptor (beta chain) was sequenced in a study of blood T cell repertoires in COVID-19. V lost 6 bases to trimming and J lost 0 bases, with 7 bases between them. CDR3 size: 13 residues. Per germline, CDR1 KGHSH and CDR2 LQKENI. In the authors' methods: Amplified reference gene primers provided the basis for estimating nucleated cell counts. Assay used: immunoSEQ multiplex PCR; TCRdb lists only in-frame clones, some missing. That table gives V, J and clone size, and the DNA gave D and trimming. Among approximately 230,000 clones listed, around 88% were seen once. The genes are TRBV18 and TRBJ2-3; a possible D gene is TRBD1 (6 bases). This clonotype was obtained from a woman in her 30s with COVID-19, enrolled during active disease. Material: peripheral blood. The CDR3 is CASSQGSTDTQYF. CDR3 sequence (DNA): TGTGCCAGCTCCCAGGGGAGCACAGATACGCAGTATTTT.